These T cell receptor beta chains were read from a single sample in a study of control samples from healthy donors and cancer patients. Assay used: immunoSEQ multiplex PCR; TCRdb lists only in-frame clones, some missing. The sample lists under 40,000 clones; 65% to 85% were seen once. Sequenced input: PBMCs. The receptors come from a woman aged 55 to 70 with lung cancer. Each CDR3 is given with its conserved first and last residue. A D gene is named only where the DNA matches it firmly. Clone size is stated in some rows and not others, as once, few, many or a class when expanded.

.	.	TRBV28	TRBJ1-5	CASSTGAQPQHF	TGTGCCAGCAGTACGGGGGCACAGCCCCAGCATTTT
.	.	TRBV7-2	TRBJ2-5	CASSLNLKTQYF	TGTGCCAGCAGCCTCAATTTGAAGACCCAGTACTTC
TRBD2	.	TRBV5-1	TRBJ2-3	CASSLSSGGPWGTDTQYF	TGCGCCAGCAGCTTGAGTAGCGGGGGTCCCTGGGGGACAGATACGCAGTATTTT
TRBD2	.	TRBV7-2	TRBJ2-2	CASSHSAGSYTGELFF	TGTGCCAGCAGCCATTCAGCGGGGTCTTACACCGGGGAGCTGTTTTTT
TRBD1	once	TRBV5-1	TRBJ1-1	CASSLYPTGLNTEAFF	TGCGCCAGCAGCTTGTATCCGACAGGGCTGAACACTGAAGCTTTCTTT
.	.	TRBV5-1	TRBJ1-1	CASSLDRREAFF	TGCGCCAGCAGCTTGGACAGGCGGGAAGCTTTCTTT
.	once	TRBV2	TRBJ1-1	CATAENTEAFF	TGTGCCACCGCGGAGAACACTGAAGCTTTCTTT
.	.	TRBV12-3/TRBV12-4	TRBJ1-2	CASSFRGSGGYTF	TGTGCCAGCAGTTTTAGGGGATCGGGAGGCTACACCTTC
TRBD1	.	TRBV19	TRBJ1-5	CASSSLGQGAEQPQHF	TGTGCCAGTAGTAGTTTGGGACAGGGGGCAGAACAGCCCCAGCATTTT
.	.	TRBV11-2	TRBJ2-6	CASSLRSGANVLTF	TGTGCCAGCAGCTTACGCTCTGGGGCCAACGTCCTGACTTTC
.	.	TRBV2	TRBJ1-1	CASSRDGLQAFF	TGTGCCAGCAGTAGAGACGGCCTGCAAGCTTTCTTT
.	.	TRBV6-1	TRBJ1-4	CASSDVGYGKLFF	TGTGCCAGCAGTGACGTGGGGTATGGAAAACTGTTTTTT
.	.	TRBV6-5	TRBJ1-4	CASGITGQNEKLFF	TGTGCCAGCGGAATTACGGGACAAAATGAAAAACTGTTTTTT
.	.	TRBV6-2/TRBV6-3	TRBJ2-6	CASSYGDGASGANVLTF	TGTGCCAGCAGTTACGGGGACGGAGCCTCTGGGGCCAACGTCCTGACTTTC
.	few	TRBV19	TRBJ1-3	CASIGRAGNTIYF	TGTGCCAGTATCGGCAGGGCTGGAAACACCATATATTTT
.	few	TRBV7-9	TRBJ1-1	CASSVLRTAENTEAFF	TGTGCCAGCAGCGTTCTGCGGACAGCCGAGAACACTGAAGCTTTCTTT
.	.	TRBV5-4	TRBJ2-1	CASSGGWQDEQFF	TGTGCCAGCAGTGGGGGGTGGCAGGATGAGCAGTTCTTC
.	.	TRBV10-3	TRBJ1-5	CAISNQGSNQPQHF	TGTGCCATCAGTAACCAGGGGAGCAATCAGCCCCAGCATTTT
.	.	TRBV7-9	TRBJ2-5	CASQGGGETQYF	TGTGCCAGCCAAGGAGGGGGAGAGACCCAGTACTTC
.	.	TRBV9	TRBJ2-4	CASSVGTNPKNIQYF	TGTGCCAGCAGCGTAGGGACAAATCCTAAAAACATTCAGTACTTC
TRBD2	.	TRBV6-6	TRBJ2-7	CASETSGRTYEQYF	TGTGCCAGTGAGACTAGCGGGAGGACCTACGAGCAGTACTTC
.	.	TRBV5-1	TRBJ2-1	CASSPRGLEQFF	TGCGCCAGCAGCCCTCGGGGGCTTGAGCAGTTCTTC
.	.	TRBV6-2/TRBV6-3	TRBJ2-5	CASSYSTVETQYF	TGTGCCAGCAGTTACTCGACAGTGGAGACCCAGTACTTC
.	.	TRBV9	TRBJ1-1	CASSQQGNTEAFF	TGTGCCAGCAGCCAACAGGGGAACACTGAAGCTTTCTTT
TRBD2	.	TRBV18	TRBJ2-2	CASSLAGEGTGELFF	TGTGCCAGCTCACTAGCGGGAGAGGGCACCGGGGAGCTGTTTTTT
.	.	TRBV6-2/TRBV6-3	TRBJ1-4	CASSYRKEGGPRKLFF	TGTGCCAGCAGTTACCGAAAAGAGGGGGGCCCTCGAAAACTGTTTTTT
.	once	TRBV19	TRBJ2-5	CASSTDQETQYF	TGTGCCAGTAGTACAGATCAAGAGACCCAGTACTTC
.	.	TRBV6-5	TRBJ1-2	CAGRVWGYGYTF	TGTGCCGGCCGGGTCTGGGGGTATGGCTACACCTTC
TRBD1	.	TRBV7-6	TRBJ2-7	CASSLVGLQGTGSSTWYF	TGTGCCAGCAGCTTAGTGGGTCTTCAGGGGACAGGTTCGTCGACGTGGTACTTC
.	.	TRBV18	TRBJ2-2	CASSPGPTGELFF	TGTGCCAGCTCACCAGGGCCCACCGGGGAGCTGTTTTTT
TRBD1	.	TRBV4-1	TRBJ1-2	CASSHATGVVYGYTF	TGCGCCAGCAGCCATGCGACAGGGGTCGTCTATGGCTACACCTTC
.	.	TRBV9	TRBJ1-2	CASSVNSYGYTF	TGTGCCAGCAGCGTAAACAGCTATGGCTACACCTTC
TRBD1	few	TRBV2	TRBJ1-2	CASRVQGGGYTF	TGTGCCAGCAGGGTACAGGGGGGCGGCTACACCTTC
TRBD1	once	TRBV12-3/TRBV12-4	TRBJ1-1	CASRQGARTEAFF	TGTGCCAGCAGGCAGGGGGCACGGACTGAAGCTTTCTTT
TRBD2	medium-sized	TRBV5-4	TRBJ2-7	CASSLAGASYEQYF	TGTGCCAGCAGTTTAGCGGGGGCCTCCTACGAGCAGTACTTC
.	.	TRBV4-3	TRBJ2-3	CASSQEVTITDTQYF	TGCGCCAGCAGCCAAGAAGTCACCATCACAGATACGCAGTATTTT
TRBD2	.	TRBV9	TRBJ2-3	CASSPKQGGRTDTQYF	TGTGCCAGCAGCCCAAAGCAAGGCGGGAGGACAGATACGCAGTATTTT
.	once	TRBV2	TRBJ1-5	CASSGSPNQPQHF	TGTGCCAGCAGTGGAAGCCCCAATCAGCCCCAGCATTTT
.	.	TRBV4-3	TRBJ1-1	CASSHRIVGNTEAFF	TGCGCCAGCAGCCACCGCATCGTGGGGAACACTGAAGCTTTCTTT
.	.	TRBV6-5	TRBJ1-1	CASWEAHWAFF	TGTGCCAGCTGGGAGGCCCACTGGGCTTTCTTT
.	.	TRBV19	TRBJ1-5	CASNNLGDGNQPQHF	TGTGCCAGTAATAACCTCGGGGACGGCAATCAGCCCCAGCATTTT
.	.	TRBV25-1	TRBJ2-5	CASSELVGLAETQYF	TGTGCCAGCAGTGAACTCGTTGGGCTAGCGGAGACCCAGTACTTC
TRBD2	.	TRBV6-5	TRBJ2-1	CASVLGTSGYNEQFF	TGTGCCAGTGTCTTAGGGACTAGCGGTTACAATGAGCAGTTCTTC
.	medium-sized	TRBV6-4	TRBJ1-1	CASSDSQFTEAFF	TGTGCCAGCAGTGACTCACAGTTCACTGAAGCTTTCTTT
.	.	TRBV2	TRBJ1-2	CASSPYPTGTNYGYTF	TGTGCCAGCAGCCCATATCCGACAGGTACTAACTATGGCTACACCTTC
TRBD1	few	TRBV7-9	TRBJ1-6	CASSSRQGGSPLHF	TGTGCCAGCAGCTCCCGACAGGGGGGTTCACCCCTCCACTTT
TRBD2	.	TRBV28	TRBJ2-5	CASCREDVETQYF	TGTGCCAGCTGCCGGGAGGACGTTGAGACCCAGTACTTC
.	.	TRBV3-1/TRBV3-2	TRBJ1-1	CASSRSEVNTEAFF	TGTGCCAGCAGCCGGAGCGAGGTGAACACTGAAGCTTTCTTT
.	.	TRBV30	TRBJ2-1	CAWSRQNEQFF	TGTGCCTGGAGTAGGCAGAATGAGCAGTTCTTC
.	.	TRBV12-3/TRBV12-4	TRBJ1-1	CASSLSATGRAFF	TGTGCCAGCAGTTTAAGTGCAACGGGTAGGGCTTTCTTT
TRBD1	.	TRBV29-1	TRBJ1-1	CSVLLGTANTEAFF	TGCAGCGTTCTTCTCGGGACAGCGAACACTGAAGCTTTCTTT